The present T cell receptor beta chain was sequenced within a study of cytotoxic CD8 clonotypes in ibrutinib-treated CLL. The overall study: Sample averages reached 250,000 to 300,000 productive templates and tens of thousands of productive rearrangements. Study-level results: Baseline clonality, higher than in age-matched healthy donors, tracked circulating CD8+ T-cell counts. Stable or contracted on treatment, public clonotypes were also uncommon.

Target depth was 1 in 200,000 to 1 in 1 million T cells, about 10x per clonotype. Clones were read by immunoSEQ multiplex PCR, and TCRdb kept only the in-frame ones, dropping some. The sample lists about 68,000 clones; around 80% were seen once. CDR3 length equals 13 residues. Trimming took 7 bases from V and 5 from J; bases not matched to a gene: 5. Per the germline V gene, CDR1 is LNHDA and CDR2 is SQIVND (reference sequence). Concerning this clone itself: Its specificity is not known.

The sequences come from PBMCs, collected at disease progression, from a patient treated with ibrutinib. The J gene is TRBJ1-1, the V gene TRBV19; 9 bases are a match to TRBD1. The origin of this receptor is a human donor with chronic lymphocytic leukemia. The DNA of the CDR3 is TGTGCCAGTACCCGGACAGGGGTGACTGAAGCTTTCTTT. Its translation is CASTRTGVTEAFF.